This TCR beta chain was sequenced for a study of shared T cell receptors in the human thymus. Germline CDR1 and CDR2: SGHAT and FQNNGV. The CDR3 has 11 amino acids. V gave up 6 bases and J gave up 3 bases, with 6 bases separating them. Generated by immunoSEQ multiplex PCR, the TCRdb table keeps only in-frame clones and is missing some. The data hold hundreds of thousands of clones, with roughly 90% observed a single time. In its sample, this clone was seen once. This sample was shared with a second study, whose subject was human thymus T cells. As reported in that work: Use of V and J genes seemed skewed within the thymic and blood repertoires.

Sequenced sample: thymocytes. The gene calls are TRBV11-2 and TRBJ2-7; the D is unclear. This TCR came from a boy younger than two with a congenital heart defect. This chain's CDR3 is CASRSHYEQYF. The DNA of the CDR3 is TGTGCCAGCAGATCCCACTACGAGCAGTACTTC.